The clone carrying this TCR beta chain came up many times. V was clipped by 1 base and J by 4 bases; unmatched bases: 5. The CDR3 contains 14 residues. Germline CDR1 DFQATT, CDR2 SNEGSKA (reference sequence). Time point in this sample: sample taken at primary tumor resection. TCRdb redid the calling of the 5' RACE reads with MiXCR, one entry per CDR3 protein. The table lists 20,000 to 25,000 distinct CDR3 sequences, 7% of them singletons, with approximately 15% in the top ten. The record originates from a study of spatial heterogeneity in lung cancer. At the level of the study: A unique TCR and UMI combination showed up more than ten times in raw reads, on average.

This sequence originates from a male donor with early-stage non-small cell lung cancer. This sample comprised PBMCs, obtained at surgery. The V and J genes are TRBV20-1 and TRBJ2-3; TRBD2 matches at 7 bases. For the CDR3, the DNA is TGCAGTGCTAGAGTAGGCAGCGGGGCAGATACGCAGTATTTT. It translates to CSARVGSGADTQYF.